These 15 T cell receptor beta chains share one sample of origin, sequenced in a study of shared clonotypes between healthy human individuals. The assay was immunoSEQ multiplex PCR, and TCRdb's table has in-frame clones only and misses some. Of approximately 2,000,000 clones in the sample, 92% are singletons; the top ten hold 0.37%. Source material: naive CD4+ T cells from PBMCs. Subset here: CD45RA+ positively selected. The receptors were sampled from a man aged 18 to 29 in good health. Some clones in this sample may be carry-over from other donors' samples.

This chain joins TRBV28 and TRBJ2-1; 11 positions agree with TRBD1. V gave up 6 bases and J gave up 5 bases; unmatched junction bases: 6. The length of the CDR3 is 15 residues. Germline V gene data show CDR1 as MDHEN and CDR2 as SYDVKM. The CDR3 DNA is TGTGCCAGCAGCAAAGGGACAGGGGGAAACAATGAGCAGTTCTTC. Encoded protein: CASSKGTGGNNEQFF.

This clone occurred once. The chain is built from TRBV5-1 and TRBJ1-2, with D perhaps matching TRBD1 (5 bases). Germline CDR1 and CDR2: SGHRS and YFSETQ. The CDR3 consists of 16 residues. V dropped 4 bases and J dropped 0 bases, with 16 bases sitting between them. CDR3 DNA: TGCGCCAGCAGCCCCGAAGGGTACAGGTCTAACTATGGCTACACCTTC. Residues: CASSPEGYRSNYGYTF.

Here the CDR3 reads CASSGPPWAGELFF. The CDR3 DNA sequence: TGTGCCAGCTCCGGCCCACCCTGGGCCGGGGAGCTGTTTTTT. V and J are TRBV2 and TRBJ2-2; D call uncertain. In germline, CDR1 is SNHLY, CDR2 FYNNEI. V was pared by 8 bases and J by 6 bases, with 16 bases between. This CDR3 spans 14 amino acids.

The rearrangement uses TRBV10-3 and TRBJ1-3; perhaps TRBD1 as D (6 bases). CDR3 length equals 16 residues. Germline V gene sequence: CDR1 ENHRY, CDR2 SYGVKD. V lost 4 bases and J 0 bases, leaving 13 bases between the germline ends. CDR3 in DNA: TGTGCCATCAGTGGTGGACAGTCATTCTCTGGAAACACCATATATTTT. Translated: CAISGGQSFSGNTIYF.

The chain carries TRBV6-1 and TRBJ2-7, with 7 bases identical to TRBD2. CDR3 size: 13 residues. Germline CDR1 and CDR2: MNHNS and SASEGT. Unmatched junction bases numbered 5, after V lost 4 bases and J lost 5 bases. CDR3 bases: TGTGCCAGCAGTGTGGGCGGGAGTGACGAGCAGTACTTC. It translates to CASSVGGSDEQYF.

The chain is built from TRBV6-1 and TRBJ1-4; D call uncertain. Germline V CDR1 and CDR2: MNHNS, SASEGT. This CDR3 has 14 residues. V was trimmed by 2 bases and J by 8 bases, leaving 12 bases between them. CDR3: CASSEKVPREKLFF. The CDR3 nucleotides are TGTGCCAGCAGTGAAAAGGTACCCCGAGAAAAACTGTTTTTT.

Of note for this clone: This specimen includes other DNA sequences encoding the same CDR3. As DNA, the CDR3 is TGTGCCAGCAGTGTCGGGGGCGTTCCTAGCAATCAGCCCCAGCATTTT. This translates into CASSVGGVPSNQPQHF. The gene calls are TRBV2 and TRBJ1-5; maybe TRBD1 (6 bases). The CDR3 extends over 16 amino acids. The V end was cut by 4 bases, the J end by 0 bases, with 13 bases between. The germline V gene encodes CDR1 SNHLY and CDR2 FYNNEI. The full variable domain, completed using reference TRBV2 and TRBJ1-5, is EPEVTQTPSHQVTQMGQEVILRCVPISNHLYFYWYRQILGQKVEFLVSFYNNEISEKSEIFDDQFSVERPDGSNFTLKIRSTKLEDSAMYFCASSVGGVPSNQPQHFGDGTRLSIL.

This chain joins TRBV27 and TRBJ2-1; D possibly uses TRBD1 or TRBD2 (5 bases each). V lost 4 bases, J lost 9 bases, and 13 bases lay in between. The CDR3 extends over 13 amino acids. Germline-derived CDR1 and CDR2 are MNHEY and SMNVEV (reference sequence). The CDR3 DNA is TGTGCCAGCAGTTACTCGGCTGGGGGTGAGCAGTTCTTC. Protein product: CASSYSAGGEQFF.

The rearrangement links TRBV5-1 to TRBJ2-7, with TRBD2 identical over 7 bases. Trimming cost V 2 bases and J 5 bases; bases outside gene matches: 4. Germline CDR1 reads SGHRS; CDR2 reads YFSETQ. This CDR3 has 13 amino acids. CDR3 DNA sequence: TGCGCCAGCAGCTTCCGGGGGGAGGACGAGCAGTACTTC. It encodes CASSFRGEDEQYF. The full variable domain, its missing parts supplied by reference TRBV5-1 and TRBJ2-7, is KAGVTQTPRYLIKTRGQQVTLSCSPISGHRSVSWYQQTPGQGLQFLFEYFSETQRNKGNFPGRFSGRQFSNSRSEMNVSTLELGDSALYLCASSFRGEDEQYFGPGTRLTVT.

Note on this clone: Other DNA sequences of this sample code for an identical CDR3. The chain joins TRBV18 to TRBJ1-1; D call uncertain. Germline CDR1 KGHSH, CDR2 LQKENI. This CDR3 has 13 residues. V lost 3 bases to trimming and J lost 1 base, with 6 bases between them. Here the CDR3 DNA reads TGTGCCAGCTCACCGGGCGAGAACACTGAAGCTTTCTTT. Protein product: CASSPGENTEAFF.

The CDR3: CSGTSGASYNEQFF. The CDR3 DNA sequence: TGCAGCGGAACTAGCGGCGCCTCCTACAATGAGCAGTTCTTC. The V call is TRBV29-1, the J call TRBJ2-1; 8 nucleotides agree with TRBD2. The length of the CDR3 is 14 residues. The V and J ends lost 7 bases and 0 bases, in that order; junction bases with no gene match: 5. Per the germline V gene, CDR1 is SQVTM and CDR2 is ANQGSEA.

This chain links TRBV10-3 with TRBJ2-7, with 7 positions matching TRBD2. Germline CDR1 is ENHRY and CDR2 is SYGVKD. The V gene end was trimmed by 4 bases and the J gene end by 0 bases; junction bases not matched to a gene: 3. The CDR3 runs 14 residues. The CDR3 region is CAISGAGSSYEQYF. The CDR3 DNA reads TGTGCCATCAGTGGAGCGGGAAGCTCCTACGAGCAGTACTTC.

The CDR3 region is CSVEIQTNTEAFF. For the CDR3, the DNA is TGCAGCGTTGAGATTCAGACGAACACTGAAGCTTTCTTT. The chain joins TRBV29-1 to TRBJ1-1; D is unresolved. CDR1 and CDR2 from the germline V gene are SQVTM and ANQGSEA. Trimming took 3 bases from V and 1 from J, leaving 9 bases between them. CDR3 length: 13 amino acids.

The V call is TRBV15, the J call TRBJ2-1; TRBD2 matches 9 bases. The CDR3 totals 17 residues. CDR1 and CDR2 from the germline V gene are LNHNV and YYDKDF (reference sequence). Germline trimming cut 2 bases from V and 4 bases from J; bases unmatched to any gene: 9. CDR3 region: CATSRLRRTSEYNEQFF. Here the CDR3 DNA reads TGTGCCACCAGCAGACTCCGACGGACTAGCGAGTACAATGAGCAGTTCTTC.

This chain joins TRBV7-2 and TRBJ2-5, with D tentatively TRBD1 (6 bases). The CDR3 spans 16 residues. The germline V gene encodes CDR1 SGHTA and CDR2 FQGNSA. Trimming stripped 5 bases from V and 4 bases from J, with 20 bases between. As DNA, the CDR3 is TGTGCCAGCAGCGCCGGGCCACAGGGAAGGCGAGAGACCCAGTACTTC. Its translation is CASSAGPQGRRETQYF.